This T cell receptor beta chain was profiled in a study of post-analysis software for immune sequencing data. TCR beta cDNA libraries included unique molecular identifiers. TCRdb re-called the PCR reads with MiXCR, one entry per CDR3 protein. The table records approximately 730,000 distinct CDR3 sequences, about 32% of them present only once. As regards this clonotype: Its matching antigen is unknown.

The CDR3 sequence is 16 residues long. Looked up from germline, CDR1 is SGHTA and CDR2 is FQGNSA. V lost 0 bases to trimming and J lost 4 bases, with 13 bases between them. Study-wide results and caveats: Compared against controls, patients with multiple sclerosis displayed significantly lower normalized Chao1 diversity. Five TRBV segments appeared more often in patients than in controls, and TRBV5-6, TRBV5-1 and TRBV20-1 were among these.

The chain is built from TRBV7-2 and TRBJ1-3, with D perhaps matching TRBD1 (5 bases). The sequencing input was blood. The sequence derives from a girl aged 10-17 years with multiple sclerosis. The CDR3 region is CASSLAPRRGGNTIYF. Written as DNA, the CDR3 is TGTGCCAGCAGCTTAGCGCCCCGAAGGGGAGGAAACACCATATATTTT.